The next 10 T cell receptor beta chains were all read from a single sample in a study of T cell responses to AZD1222 COVID-19 vaccine. This table comes from immunoSEQ multiplex PCR, and its TCRdb copy is limited to in-frame clones, with some not included. The sample includes about 130,000 clones, approximately 91% of them seen just once. The specimen was peripheral blood, collected on day 0 of AZD1222 vaccination. These receptors all come from an adult in good health.

This chain uses TRBV20-1 with TRBJ1-1; possibly TRBD1 for D (5 bases). Trimming removed 7 bases at V and 6 bases at J, with 12 bases between. This CDR3 has 11 residues. Per germline, CDR1 DFQATT and CDR2 SNEGSKA (reference sequence). The chain's CDR3 is CSVLGVSEAFF. In DNA form, the CDR3 reads TGCAGTGTTTTGGGGGTTTCTGAAGCTTTCTTT.

The chain is built from TRBV27 and TRBJ2-2, with 11 bases that match TRBD2. Germline V gives CDR1 MNHEY, CDR2 SMNVEV (reference sequence). This CDR3 is 16 amino acids long. The ends lost 3 bases at V and 7 bases at J; junction bases unmatched: 7. The CDR3 DNA reads TGTGCCAGCAGTTTTTTTAGCGGGGGGGCGTACGGGGAGCTGTTTTTT. Protein sequence: CASSFFSGGAYGELFF.

The count of this clone is one. The V and J genes are TRBV6-2 or TRBV6-3 and TRBJ2-3; a possible D gene is TRBD1 (6 bases). Germline CDR1 reads MNHEY; CDR2 reads SVGEGT. V was cut by 6 bases and J by 2 bases, with 21 bases left in between. The CDR3 runs 17 residues. DNA of the CDR3: TGTGCCAGCAGCGATTTTTTGAGGGGGAGCGACACAGATACGCAGTATTTT. It is translated as CASSDFLRGSDTDTQYF.

This clone has more than one count but fewer than ten. J is TRBJ1-1 and V is TRBV12-3 or TRBV12-4; D gene ambiguous. Trimming removed 7 bases from V and 1 base from J, with 7 bases in between. This CDR3 region has 12 residues. The CDR3 protein is CASTLQNTEAFF. For the CDR3, the DNA is TGTGCCAGCACCCTTCAGAACACTGAAGCTTTCTTT.

The rearrangement uses TRBV5-5 and TRBJ1-1; D is ambiguous. The V and J ends lost 0 bases and 0 bases respectively, with 9 bases between them. This CDR3 has 15 amino acids. In germline, CDR1 is SGHKS, CDR2 YYEKEE (reference sequence). CDR3 nucleotides: TGTGCCAGCAGCTTGGCCCAAGGCCTGAACACTGAAGCTTTCTTT. Amino acids: CASSLAQGLNTEAFF.

The genes are TRBV4-3 and TRBJ2-3; D is ambiguous. With 2 bases removed from V and 4 bases from J, the gap between germline ends came to 13 bases. This CDR3 has 15 amino acids. Germline V gene sequence: CDR1 LGHNA, CDR2 YSLEER. The CDR3 here is CASSQLGVFPDTQYF. The CDR3 DNA follows: TGCGCCAGCAGCCAATTGGGCGTGTTCCCAGATACGCAGTATTTT.

The chain links TRBV27 to TRBJ2-7; D gene ambiguous. The CDR3 has 17 residues. Deletions cut 6 bases from V and 2 bases from J, with 23 bases between. Germline CDR1 reads MNHEY; CDR2 reads SMNVEV (reference sequence). The CDR3 DNA reads as TGTGCCAGCAGCCCAAACGCCGTGGCCAGACGCCCCTACGAGCAGTACTTC. Its translation is CASSPNAVARRPYEQYF.

This chain uses TRBV18 with TRBJ1-2; a possible D gene is TRBD1 (5 bases). The CDR3 is 15 amino acids. Germline lookup yields CDR1 KGHSH and CDR2 LQKENI. Trimming shortened V by 3 bases and J by 3 bases, and 14 bases separated the two germline ends. CDR3 in amino acids: CASSPKDGGDYGYTF. The DNA for the CDR3 is TGTGCCAGCTCACCGAAAGACGGGGGAGACTATGGCTACACCTTC.

This rearrangement joins TRBV9 to TRBJ1-2, with unresolved D. CDR1 and CDR2 from the germline V gene are SGDLS and YYNGEE. V lost 2 bases, J lost 5 bases, and 16 bases lay in between. CDR3 length: 15 residues. The CDR3 here is CASSVLPAASYGYTF. The CDR3 bases are TGTGCCAGCAGCGTGCTTCCAGCCGCCTCTTATGGCTACACCTTC.

The V gene is TRBV4-3, the J gene TRBJ1-4; D is unresolved. The CDR3 extends over 18 amino acids. V dropped 0 bases and J dropped 7 bases, with 21 bases sitting between them. CDR1 is LGHNA, CDR2 YSLEER, per germline. Here the CDR3 DNA reads TGCGCCAGCAGCCAAGATCCCATGGGGATCGTAGTAAGTGAAAAACTGTTTTTT. Translated, it gives CASSQDPMGIVVSEKLFF.